This T cell receptor (beta chain) was captured in a study of blood T cell repertoires in COVID-19 (dated by TCRdb to 2018 to 2021). A note on the overall study: The collaborator samples originated in the United States, Italy and Spain and spanned the acute and convalescent phases of COVID-19. The material from the prospective study consisted of cDNA or gDNA derived from T cells, B-cell-depleted T cells, or PBMCs. The dataset comprised deeply sampled blood TCRbeta repertoires from subjects exposed to, actively infected with, or recovered from COVID-19. The repertoires were made available in a free public database intended to serve as a resource for research on the immune response to SARS-CoV-2. The samples were drawn from the first 160 participants of the ongoing ImmuneRACE study and from 1,200 or so subjects provided by 6 global collaborators. A de-identified subject ID, COVID-19 status, age in years and sex were almost always included in the sample metadata. HLA class I and class II types, where available, came from metadata supplied by the sample provider rather than from assay-based typing.

TCRbeta CDR3 regions were amplified from genomic DNA using the immunoSEQ Assay, a bias-controlled multiplex PCR. On the authors' methods: The number of nucleated cells in each sample was estimated by amplification of reference gene primers within the assay. To quantify the absolute abundance of each unique TCRbeta CDR3 rearrangement, sequence reads were collapsed and filtered. For each sample, productive Simpson clonality was calculated as the square root of Simpson's diversity index over productive rearrangements. The table was pulled from immuneACCESS by TCRdb, which kept in-frame rearrangements only. Such tables lose some clones; where checked, under half of the loss comes from unresolved V genes, and the rest has no known cause. The V and J calls and the clone size are those of that table, but D and trimming were determined from the DNA. In all, the sample holds approximately 83,000 clones, and roughly 80% of those were seen once. 3.4% of the sample is in the top ten clones.

Note on this clone: Its cognate antigen has yet to be identified. No base quality information exists; no much larger clone differs at one position.

The CDR3 runs 19 residues from the cysteine to the phenylalanine. The sequence is cut down to CDR3 DNA, 57 bases in frame from base 1. From a lookup of the germline V gene (reference sequence), CDR1 and CDR2 are LNHDA and SQIVND. Relative to germline, V is missing 3 bases and J is missing 0 bases, with 14 bases of the junction outside any gene match. Whole blood was collected in K2EDTA tubes by collaborating institutions according to the institutions' own protocols. For TCRbeta analysis, collaborators shipped samples as frozen whole blood, isolated PBMCs, or DNA extracted from either of those sample types. Study-level results and caveats: The amount of clinical and demographic metadata varied by source and participant and was provided uncurated.

The clonotype originates from a man aged 45 to 65 with acute or convalescent COVID-19. The sample consisted of peripheral blood. Here the chain combines TRBV19 and TRBJ2-7, with 10 bases aligning to TRBD2. The nucleotides are TGTGCCAGTAGTATCCGATGGGAAGCTAGCGGGGGTTTCTCCTACGAGCAGTACTTC. This codes for CASSIRWEASGGFSYEQYF.